These 10 T cell receptor beta chains were sequenced from one sample in a study of identical twins. From the 5' RACE reads, TCRdb called clonotypes with MiXCR, one entry per CDR3 protein. The sample consists of around 250,000 distinct CDR3 sequences, roughly 8% of them appearing once. These records were also assigned to another study, of yellow fever vaccine responses in identical twins.

Material: CD8+ T cells sorted from blood. The receptors originated from a woman between 18 and 29 years old in good health.

The table lists this clonotype with many counts. V is TRBV4-1 and J is TRBJ2-7, with TRBD2 matching 10 bases. The CDR3 extends over 15 amino acids. Germline assignment: CDR1 MGHRA and CDR2 YSYEKL. Unmatched junction bases numbered 4, after V lost 1 base and J lost 4 bases. The CDR3 spells CASSQGASGSYEQYF. For the CDR3, the DNA is TGCGCCAGCAGCCAAGGGGCTAGCGGGAGTTACGAGCAGTACTTC.

A few counts support this clonotype. The V call is TRBV4-3, the J call TRBJ2-3; 12 nucleotides match TRBD2. In germline, CDR1 is LGHNA, CDR2 YSLEER. V lost 0 bases and J lost 7; bases outside the gene matches: 2. The CDR3 has 15 residues. The CDR3 spells CASSQELAGGNTQYF. The CDR3 coding sequence is TGCGCCAGCAGCCAAGAGCTAGCGGGAGGGAATACGCAGTATTTT.

Points on this clonotype: Germline and junction disagree at one end, which may indicate a read error. The rearrangement links TRBV7-7 to TRBJ2-2; D might be TRBD1 (5 bases). Germline values: CDR1 SSHAT, CDR2 FNYEAQ (reference sequence). The CDR3 runs to 15 residues. This CDR3 reads CASILGPSPTGELFF. The CDR3 DNA is TGTGCTAGCATTCTGGGGCCCTCTCCCACCGGGGAGCTGTTTTTT.

The rearrangement joins TRBV27 to TRBJ2-1; TRBD2 matches 9 bases. Trimming removed 6 bases from V and 3 bases from J; junction bases left unmatched: 3. There are 14 residues in the CDR3. CDR1 is MNHEY and CDR2 is SMNVEV in the germline V gene (reference sequence). This CDR3 is CASSRTSDYNEQFF. CDR3 DNA sequence: TGTGCCAGCAGCCGGACTAGCGACTACAATGAGCAGTTCTTC.

The chain employs TRBV7-2 and TRBJ1-3; D perhaps matches TRBD1 (6 bases). Germline V gene sequence: CDR1 SGHTA, CDR2 FQGNSA. V lost 4 bases and J lost 2, with 15 bases in between. The CDR3 spans 16 residues. This CDR3 is CASSSPIEGAGNTIYF. CDR3 DNA: TGTGCCAGCAGCTCACCAATTGAGGGGGCTGGAAACACCATATATTTT.

The sample holds a few counts of this clonotype. The rearrangement links TRBV7-9 to TRBJ2-1, with TRBD2 matching over 9 bases. V shed 6 bases, J shed 7 bases, and the junction held 4 bases outside the gene matches. CDR1 and CDR2 from the germline V gene are SEHNR and FQNEAQ (reference sequence). This CDR3 comprises 13 residues. The CDR3 sequence is CASSTSGWNEQFF. Here the CDR3 DNA reads TGTGCCAGCAGTACTAGCGGGTGGAATGAGCAGTTCTTC.

This clonotype turned up a few times. This chain connects TRBV6-5 to TRBJ2-7; D is uncertain. The V gene lost 2 bases and the J gene lost 2 bases, with 7 bases spanning the gap. CDR3 size: 13 residues. Germline V CDR1 and CDR2: MNHEY, SVGAGI. The chain's CDR3 is CASSYAVTYEQYF. The DNA for the CDR3 is TGTGCCAGCAGTTACGCGGTGACCTACGAGCAGTACTTC.

CDR3 in amino acids: CASSPRDRQWGTDTQYF. CDR3 nucleotide sequence: TGTGCCAGCAGCCCCCGAGACCGACAGTGGGGCACAGATACGCAGTATTTT. The chain employs TRBV11-1 and TRBJ2-3, with D possibly being TRBD1 (5 bases). The CDR3 sequence is 17 residues long. Germline CDR1 reads SGHAT; CDR2 reads FQDESV (reference sequence). Trimming stripped 5 bases from V and 1 base from J, with 19 bases between.

This chain connects TRBV2 to TRBJ2-5, with TRBD2 matching 8 bases. The V gene end was trimmed by 8 bases and the J gene end by 4 bases; junction bases not matched to a gene: 9. Germline loops: CDR1 SNHLY, CDR2 FYNNEI. The CDR3 has 14 amino acids. CDR3: CASPGGVAGETQYF. The CDR3 DNA follows: TGTGCCAGCCCCGGGGGGGTGGCAGGAGAGACCCAGTACTTC.

This clonotype has a handful of counts. The CDR3 DNA is TGTGCCAGCAGTGCAACCGGGACAGGGTACGAGCAGTACTTC. Amino acid sequence: CASSATGTGYEQYF. The chain couples TRBV27 to TRBJ2-7, with TRBD1 identical over 9 bases. Germline V CDR1 and CDR2: MNHEY, SMNVEV (reference sequence). The CDR3 runs 14 residues. Germline trimming cut 5 bases from V and 4 bases from J; bases unmatched to any gene: 6.